These 27 T cell receptor beta chains came from one sample sequenced in a study of T cells in Graves' hyperthyroidism and ophthalmopathy. From RNA transcripts, TCR beta CDR3 regions were amplified. First-round RT-PCR targeting the TCR CDR3 was performed with the HTBI primer set. TCRdb analysed the multiplex PCR reads with MiXCR anew, one entry per CDR3 protein. The sample includes 600,000 or so distinct CDR3 sequences, approximately 15% of them seen just once. Sequences were obtained from blood. Source of these receptors: a woman aged 45-60 years with Graves' ophthalmopathy.

This clonotype came up many times. V is TRBV5-5 and J is TRBJ2-2; D is uncertain. This CDR3 region has 13 residues. Trimming took off 1 base at V and 6 bases at J, with 7 bases between the two ends. Germline values: CDR1 SGHKS, CDR2 YYEKEE (reference sequence). In DNA, the CDR3 is TGTGCCAGCAGCTTGCGTGCGGCCGGGGAGCTGTTTTTT. This codes for CASSLRAAGELFF.

This clonotype was detected many times. The chain recombines TRBV18 with TRBJ1-4; no firm D call. The germline V and J ends were trimmed by 0 bases and 8 bases, with 10 bases remaining between them. CDR1 KGHSH and CDR2 LQKENI come from the germline V gene. The CDR3 sequence is 14 residues long. The CDR3 loop is CASSPPTLREKLFF. The DNA for the CDR3 is TGTGCCAGCTCACCACCGACCCTTAGGGAAAAACTGTTTTTT.

The chain has TRBV7-2 and TRBJ2-1; a possible D gene is TRBD1 (6 bases). Germline V gene sequence: CDR1 SGHTA, CDR2 FQGNSA. The CDR3 sequence is 15 residues long. Trimming pared 3 bases from V and 5 bases from J, leaving 14 bases between. The CDR3 DNA is TGTGCCAGCAGCTTCAGGGGTGCGTCGAACAATGAGCAGTTCTTC. It yields the protein CASSFRGASNNEQFF.

The V call is TRBV27, the J call TRBJ1-3, with D possibly matching TRBD1 (5 bases). This CDR3 has 17 residues. The V gene's germline CDR1 is MNHEY and CDR2 SMNVEV (reference sequence). V was clipped by 2 bases and J by 0 bases, with 14 bases between them. The CDR3 region is CASSLGGEPHSGNTIYF. The DNA for the CDR3 is TGTGCCAGCAGTTTAGGAGGGGAACCCCACTCTGGAAACACCATATATTTT.

About this clonotype itself: This may be a read error, as it is one base from a much larger clone. V gene TRBV7-2 combines with J gene TRBJ2-7; no firm D call. Per the germline V gene, CDR1 is SGHTA and CDR2 is FQGNSA. The CDR3 contains 12 residues. The ends were cut back, 6 bases at V and 4 bases at J, with 10 bases in the middle. This CDR3 reads CASSHNEYEQYF. The CDR3 DNA is TGTGCCAGCAGTCATAATGAATACGAGCAGTACTTC.

This clonotype was detected many times. This sequence joins TRBV7-2 and TRBJ1-2, with 9 bases matching TRBD1. This CDR3 spans 14 amino acids. With V trimmed by 5 bases and J by 8 bases, 9 bases remained unmatched. The V gene's germline CDR1 is SGHTA and CDR2 FQGNSA. The CDR3 reads CASSVGQGIEGYTF. The CDR3 DNA is TGTGCCAGCAGCGTCGGACAGGGGATAGAGGGCTACACCTTC.

This clonotype was seen only a few times. The CDR3 protein is CATSRVLDRTGWHQPQHF. The DNA of the CDR3 is TGTGCCACCAGCAGAGTTTTGGATCGTACAGGGTGGCATCAGCCCCAGCATTTT. The chain carries TRBV15 and TRBJ1-5; D perhaps matches TRBD1 (6 bases). The CDR3 runs 18 residues. Trimming removed 1 base from V and 5 bases from J, with 21 bases in between. Germline loops: CDR1 LNHNV, CDR2 YYDKDF (reference sequence).

The chain recombines TRBV4-3 with TRBJ2-1; TRBD2 is a possible D gene (6 bases). The CDR3 runs to 14 residues. With 1 base removed from V and 5 bases from J, the gap between germline ends came to 9 bases. Germline CDR1 is LGHNA and CDR2 is YSLEER. This CDR3 is CASSQAGLNNEQFF. The DNA of the CDR3 is TGCGCCAGCAGCCAAGCCGGACTAAACAATGAGCAGTTCTTC.

The genes are TRBV19 and TRBJ1-1, with unresolved D. In germline, CDR1 is LNHDA, CDR2 SQIVND (reference sequence). This CDR3 has 14 amino acids. The germline V and J ends were trimmed by 3 bases and 1 base, with 9 bases remaining between them. The CDR3 bases are TGTGCCAGTAGTATTGACACCCAGAACACTGAAGCTTTCTTT. Its protein is CASSIDTQNTEAFF.

This clonotype was recorded many times. This chain joins TRBV11-2 and TRBJ1-1; TRBD1 matches at 7 bases. Per germline, CDR1 SGHAT and CDR2 FQNNGV. CDR3 length: 14 residues. V was clipped by 5 bases and J by 2 bases; unmatched bases: 5. The CDR3 spells CASSRRDSNTEAFF. Here the CDR3 DNA reads TGTGCCAGCAGCCGGAGGGACAGTAACACTGAAGCTTTCTTT.

This clonotype appeared many times. This rearrangement joins TRBV28 to TRBJ1-2, with D unclear. The CDR3 spans 14 residues. Trimming removed 5 bases at V and 4 bases at J, with 14 bases between. From germline, CDR1 is MDHEN and CDR2 SYDVKM. The DNA of the CDR3 is TGTGCCAGCAGTACACAGCTCGCCGGCTATGGCTACACCTTC. Translation gives CASSTQLAGYGYTF.

V usage is TRBV10-3 and J usage is TRBJ2-4; D gene uncertain. Germline assignment: CDR1 ENHRY and CDR2 SYGVKD. Trimming cost V 0 bases and J 8 bases, with 11 bases left between them. This CDR3 is 14 amino acids long. The CDR3 DNA sequence: TGTGCCATCAGTGAGTCGAACCCATCGGACATTCAGTACTTC. Its protein product is CAISESNPSDIQYF.

This clonotype has a single count. Given a much more abundant clone one base away, this may be a read error. This chain joins TRBV12-3 or TRBV12-4 and TRBJ1-3; 8 positions agree with TRBD1. CDR3 length: 15 amino acids. CDR3 coding DNA: TGTGCCAGCAAATACGACAGGGGCGAAGGAAGCACCATATATTTT. It specifies CASKYDRGEGSTIYF.

This clonotype has a count of ten or more. This chain uses TRBV28 with TRBJ2-6, with 7 nucleotides matching TRBD1. This CDR3 spans 14 amino acids. CDR1 is MDHEN and CDR2 is SYDVKM in the germline V gene. Unmatched junction bases numbered 5, after V lost 10 bases and J lost 2 bases. The CDR3 here is CATRTGAGANVLTF. Written as DNA, the CDR3 is TGTGCCACCCGTACAGGGGCTGGGGCCAACGTCCTGACTTTC.

This clonotype has a count of ten or more. The chain uses TRBV2 and TRBJ2-1; 7 nucleotides agree with TRBD1. The CDR3 covers 20 residues. Germline trimming cut 1 base from V and 2 bases from J; bases unmatched to any gene: 17. Germline V gene sequence: CDR1 SNHLY, CDR2 FYNNEI. The CDR3 bases are TGTGCCAGCAGTGAAGTACGAAGGATCAATGAGGGGGCGACCTACAATGAGCAGTTCTTC. It yields the protein CASSEVRRINEGATYNEQFF.

This clonotype was observed a few times. The chain has TRBV20-1 and TRBJ2-7; D uncertain. V shed 3 bases and J shed 5 bases, with 11 bases lying between them. The CDR3 spans 12 residues. CDR1 and CDR2 from the germline V gene are DFQATT and SNEGSKA (reference sequence). This chain's CDR3 is CSASDGRDEQYF. The CDR3 DNA follows: TGCAGTGCTAGCGACGGACGGGACGAGCAGTACTTC.

This clonotype was observed many times. The V and J genes are TRBV5-1 and TRBJ2-2; tentatively, D is TRBD1 or TRBD2 (5 bases each). CDR3 length equals 15 residues. The V end was cut by 4 bases, the J end by 3 bases, with 13 bases between. The germline V gene has CDR1 SGHRS and CDR2 YFSETQ. As DNA, the CDR3 is TGCGCCAGCAGCGGCCGGGACGGCTACACCGGGGAGCTGTTTTTT. Amino acid sequence: CASSGRDGYTGELFF.

This clonotype was detected many times. The chain links TRBV7-2 to TRBJ1-2; D is unclear. V was pared by 1 base and J by 0 bases, with 9 bases between. The length of the CDR3 is 15 residues. Germline-derived CDR1 and CDR2 are SGHTA and FQGNSA. The CDR3 bases are TGTGCCAGCAGCTTAGATTTCCAGTCTAACTATGGCTACACCTTC. This encodes CASSLDFQSNYGYTF.

Remarks on this clonotype: The final CDR3 position lacks the conserved phenylalanine or tryptophan, pointing to a likely read error. The chain uses TRBV6-2 or TRBV6-3 and TRBJ2-1, with D uncertain. Germline CDR1 and CDR2: MNHEY and SVGEGT. V shed 7 bases and J shed 0 bases, with 10 bases lying between them. The CDR3 has 14 residues. The DNA for the CDR3 is TGTGCCAGCACCGACTCCAGCTCCTACAATGAGCAGTTCCTC. This translates into CASTDSSSYNEQFL.

J is TRBJ2-3 and V is TRBV29-1; D may be TRBD2 (6 bases). Trimming took off 2 bases at V and 5 bases at J, with 8 bases between the two ends. This CDR3 is built from 12 residues. The germline CDR1 and CDR2 sequences are SQVTM and ANQGSEA. CDR3 nucleotides: TGCAGCGTTGAAAGGAGGGGAGATACGCAGTATTTT. As protein: CSVERRGDTQYF.

This clonotype was seen at least ten times. The rearrangement uses TRBV28 and TRBJ1-1; no reliable D call. CDR3 length: 14 residues. Germline lookup yields CDR1 MDHEN and CDR2 SYDVKM. V was shortened by 7 bases and J by 7 bases, with 19 bases between the two germline ends. The CDR3 loop reads CASIMEAGWGEAFF. The CDR3 nucleotides read TGTGCCAGCATCATGGAGGCAGGTTGGGGTGAAGCTTTCTTT.

This chain joins TRBV25-1 and TRBJ1-6; tentative D call: TRBD1 (5 bases). V was trimmed by 6 bases and J by 7 bases, leaving 16 bases between them. CDR3 length: 15 amino acids. Germline loops: CDR1 MGHDK, CDR2 SYGVNS. CDR3 nucleotides: TGTGCCAGCAGCAAAATGACAGTAACCAATTCACCCCTCCACTTT. It is translated as CASSKMTVTNSPLHF.

This clonotype was recorded many times. This chain links TRBV12-3 or TRBV12-4 with TRBJ2-7, with TRBD2 matching over 10 bases. The CDR3 loop spans 16 amino acids. J gave up 4 bases and V 5 bases, and 11 bases lay outside the gene matches. CDR3 nucleotides: TGTGCCAGCAGTACCTGGACTAGCGGAACCGGGTACGAGCAGTACTTC. It yields the protein CASSTWTSGTGYEQYF.

This clonotype was observed many times. The chain carries TRBV5-1 and TRBJ2-2, with TRBD2 as a possible D gene (5 bases). Trimming took off 3 bases at V and 3 bases at J, with 6 bases between the two ends. There are 13 residues in the CDR3. From germline, CDR1 is SGHRS and CDR2 YFSETQ. The CDR3 loop is CASSSGDTGELFF. The CDR3 DNA sequence: TGCGCCAGCAGCTCCGGGGACACCGGGGAGCTGTTTTTT.

The table lists this clonotype with many counts. The V and J genes are TRBV12-3 or TRBV12-4 and TRBJ2-5; maybe TRBD2 (5 bases). This CDR3 has 13 amino acids. The V end lost 6 bases, the J end lost 1 base, and 9 bases lay between the germline ends. The CDR3 region is CASSSDSQETQYF. The CDR3 DNA follows: TGTGCCAGCAGCTCGGACTCCCAAGAGACCCAGTACTTC.

J is TRBJ2-7 and V is TRBV6-1, with 10 bases that match TRBD1. The V and J ends lost 6 bases and 4 bases, in that order; junction bases with no gene match: 24. CDR1 is MNHNS and CDR2 is SASEGT in the germline V gene. This CDR3 has 20 amino acids. CDR3 bases: TGTGCCAGCAGCCCCTCTTCCAGGGACAGGGGCCGTGGAACGGCTTACGAGCAGTACTTC. Its translation: CASSPSSRDRGRGTAYEQYF.

This clonotype occurred many times. The genes are TRBV28 and TRBJ1-1; D remains ambiguous. The CDR3 loop spans 14 amino acids. Germline V gene data show CDR1 as MDHEN and CDR2 as SYDVKM. V dropped 6 bases and J dropped 0 bases, with 11 bases sitting between them. CDR3 amino acids: CASSTEGMNTEAFF. In DNA, the CDR3 is TGTGCCAGCAGCACAGAGGGTATGAACACTGAAGCTTTCTTT.